The 28 T cell receptor beta chains in this list originate from one sample, sequenced in a study of CD8+CD57+ T cells in acquired aplastic anemia. It was genomic DNA that served as the template for profiling TCR beta VDJ and CDR3. TCRdb processed the reads anew with MiXCR; each CDR3 protein has one entry. This sample yields 150,000 to 200,000 distinct CDR3 sequences, of which 45% to 60% are seen a single time; about an eighth belongs to the top ten. Flow cytometry had shown expanded CD8+CD57+ cells in the patients chosen for sequencing. Sequenced: sorted CD4+, CD8+, or CD8+CD57+ T cells (not recorded which) from PBMCs. These TCRs come from a human donor with aplastic anemia.

In this sample, this clonotype turned up a few times. The CDR3 protein is CAISESTFRYEQYF. The CDR3 DNA reads TGTGCCATCAGTGAGTCGACATTTCGCTACGAGCAGTACTTC. The rearrangement links TRBV10-3 to TRBJ2-7; D ambiguous. V lost 0 bases, J lost 3 bases, and 9 bases lay in between. Germline CDR1 and CDR2: ENHRY and SYGVKD. The CDR3 consists of 14 residues.

This chain joins TRBV20-1 and TRBJ2-5; D possibly uses TRBD1 or TRBD2 (5 bases each). Per the germline V gene, CDR1 is DFQATT and CDR2 is SNEGSKA (reference sequence). The CDR3 is 15 amino acids. V lost 3 bases and J 5 bases, leaving 19 bases between the germline ends. CDR3 coding DNA: TGCAGTGCTAGTTTGGTGGGACCCCCTGGGGAGACCCAGTACTTC. Its protein product is CSASLVGPPGETQYF.

J is TRBJ1-2 and V is TRBV15; 10 bases line up with TRBD1. The V gene end was trimmed by 1 base and the J gene end by 5 bases; junction bases not matched to a gene: 4. CDR3 size: 15 residues. Per the germline V gene, CDR1 is LNHNV and CDR2 is YYDKDF (reference sequence). DNA of the CDR3: TGTGCCACCAGCAGAGTTCAGGGACAGGGGTATGGCTACACCTTC. This translates into CATSRVQGQGYGYTF.

This clonotype was seen ten or more times. The rearrangement uses TRBV20-1 and TRBJ1-4, with D unresolved. Trimming left V 2 bases short and J 6 bases short, with 4 bases between. The germline V gene has CDR1 DFQATT and CDR2 SNEGSKA (reference sequence). The CDR3 runs 11 residues. CDR3 sequence reads: CSARLYEKLFF. CDR3 in DNA: TGCAGTGCTAGATTGTATGAAAAACTGTTTTTT.

V gene TRBV24-1 combines with J gene TRBJ2-1, with 8 positions matching TRBD2. Germline assignment: CDR1 KGHDR and CDR2 SFDVKD. This CDR3 region has 15 residues. The junction had 14 bases not matched to a gene; V was cut back by 5 bases and J by 12 bases. The DNA of the CDR3 is TGTGCCACCAGTGTAGCGGGAAATTGGGCTGGTGGGCAGTTCTTC. Translated, it gives CATSVAGNWAGGQFF.

On this clonotype itself: The junction does not match germline at one end; this may be a read error. This chain joins TRBV24-1 and TRBJ1-6; no reliable D call. The CDR3 has 17 amino acids. Germline V gene sequence: CDR1 KGHDR, CDR2 SFDVKD. CDR3 protein: CASSDPAEVTYNSPLHF. CDR3 nucleotide sequence: TGTGCCAGCAGTGATCCCGCGGAGGTTACGTATAATTCACCCCTCCACTTT.

This chain links TRBV20-1 with TRBJ2-5, with 7 bases identical to TRBD2. The germline gives CDR1 DFQATT, CDR2 SNEGSKA (reference sequence). The CDR3 length is 16 residues. The V gene end was trimmed by 6 bases and the J gene end by 5 bases; junction bases not matched to a gene: 18. This CDR3 reads CSASDYRSGDRETQYF. CDR3 bases: TGCAGTGCCTCGGACTATCGGAGCGGGGATAGGGAGACCCAGTACTTC.

This chain uses TRBV7-2 with TRBJ1-6; D might be TRBD1 (5 bases). The CDR3 is made up of 15 amino acids. V gave up 5 bases and J gave up 7 bases, with 15 bases separating them. Germline CDR1 and CDR2: SGHTA and FQGNSA. This CDR3 is CASSPTAIPNSPLHF. CDR3 DNA: TGTGCCAGCAGCCCGACAGCTATCCCAAATTCACCCCTCCACTTT.

The chain joins TRBV3-1 to TRBJ2-3; TRBD2 aligns across 13 bases. The germline CDR1 and CDR2 sequences are LGHDT and YNNKEL (reference sequence). The CDR3 length is 16 residues. V trimming: 2 bases; J trimming: 5 bases; junction bases outside the gene matches: 4. The CDR3 sequence: CASSQLRTSGGDTQYF. The CDR3 DNA sequence: TGTGCCAGCAGCCAACTACGGACTAGCGGGGGAGATACGCAGTATTTT.

V is TRBV10-3 and J is TRBJ2-1, with D unclear. Per germline, CDR1 ENHRY and CDR2 SYGVKD. The CDR3 is 13 amino acids. V was shortened by 4 bases and J by 10 bases, with 14 bases between the two germline ends. CDR3 nucleotides: TGTGCCATCAGTGGATCGACGGTCGGAGAGCAGTTCTTC. This gives the protein CAISGSTVGEQFF.

A word on this clonotype: A junction boundary mismatches the germline segment, possibly from a read error. The chain recombines TRBV15 with TRBJ1-2; D call uncertain. The germline V gene encodes CDR1 LNHNV and CDR2 YYDKDF (reference sequence). The CDR3 is 14 amino acids. In nucleotides, the CDR3 is TGCGCCACCAGCAGAGTAGGTGGTCTCTATGGCTACACCTTC. Its translation is CATSRVGGLYGYTF.

The rearrangement uses TRBV20-1 and TRBJ2-7, with D perhaps matching TRBD1 (6 bases). The CDR3 extends over 15 amino acids. V gave up 1 base and J gave up 2 bases, with 15 bases separating them. Germline CDR1 is DFQATT and CDR2 is SNEGSKA (reference sequence). The CDR3 loop reads CSARARTVDPYEQYF. The CDR3 region has the DNA TGCAGTGCTAGAGCCAGGACAGTGGATCCCTACGAGCAGTACTTC.

This clonotype was seen ten or more times. This chain uses TRBV7-2 with TRBJ2-3; 7 bases agree with TRBD2. After removal of 5 bases from V and 9 bases from J, the junction contained 5 bases not matched to a gene. This CDR3 contains 12 residues. The V gene's germline CDR1 is SGHTA and CDR2 FQGNSA. CDR3 sequence (DNA): TGTGCCAGCAGCCAACTCGGGGGGACGCAGTATTTT. This gives the protein CASSQLGGTQYF. Filled out from reference TRBV7-2 and TRBJ2-3, the complete variable domain reads GAGVSQSPSNKVTEKGKDVELRCDPISGHTALYWYRQSLGQGLEFLIYFQGNSAPDKSGLPSDRFSAERTGGSVSTLTIQRTQQEDSAVYLCASSQLGGTQYFGPGTRLTVL.

The table lists this clonotype with many counts. The chain couples TRBV20-1 to TRBJ2-1, with D maybe TRBD2 (7 bases). Trimming shortened V by 1 base and J by 3 bases, and 19 bases separated the two germline ends. Germline assignment: CDR1 DFQATT and CDR2 SNEGSKA (reference sequence). This CDR3 is built from 17 residues. The CDR3 sequence: CSARAAGAPKIYNEQFF. The CDR3 nucleotides are TGCAGTGCTAGAGCTGCGGGGGCCCCTAAAATCTACAATGAGCAGTTCTTC.

This clonotype has more than one count but fewer than ten. The chain uses TRBV7-2 and TRBJ2-3; unclear D gene. This CDR3 region has 14 residues. Looked up from germline, CDR1 is SGHTA and CDR2 is FQGNSA. V was clipped by 2 bases and J by 4 bases, with 10 bases between them. This CDR3 is CASSLRIGADTQYF. The CDR3 nucleotides are TGTGCCAGCAGCTTACGGATTGGGGCAGATACGCAGTATTTT.

The V and J genes are TRBV19 and TRBJ2-5; D is perhaps TRBD1 (5 bases). V was trimmed by 5 bases and J by 3 bases, leaving 13 bases between them. CDR1 is LNHDA and CDR2 is SQIVND in the germline V gene (reference sequence). The CDR3 extends over 14 amino acids. The CDR3 loop is CASSGTGREETQYF. The CDR3 DNA sequence: TGTGCCAGTAGTGGTACGGGCAGGGAAGAGACCCAGTACTTC.

The chain employs TRBV10-3 and TRBJ2-7, with TRBD1 as a possible D gene (6 bases). Germline lookup yields CDR1 ENHRY and CDR2 SYGVKD. V was shortened by 3 bases and J by 3 bases, with 6 bases between the two germline ends. The CDR3 is 12 residues long. The CDR3 sequence: CAISEGGYEQYF. Written as DNA, the CDR3 is TGTGCCATCAGTGAAGGGGGCTACGAGCAGTACTTC.

At least ten counts were recorded for this clonotype. The chain has TRBV18 and TRBJ2-7; TRBD1 aligns across 8 bases. This CDR3 is 14 amino acids long. From germline, CDR1 is KGHSH and CDR2 LQKENI. Germline trimming cut 2 bases from V and 0 bases from J; bases unmatched to any gene: 0. This CDR3 reads CASSPTGGSYEQYF. CDR3 nucleotides: TGTGCCAGCTCACCAACAGGGGGCTCCTACGAGCAGTACTTC.

This chain links TRBV19 with TRBJ2-2; no definite D call. CDR1 and CDR2 (germline): LNHDA, SQIVND (reference sequence). The CDR3 has 14 amino acids. Trimming took off 2 bases at V and 3 bases at J, with 7 bases between the two ends. CDR3 protein: CASSISYDTGELFF. CDR3 in DNA: TGTGCCAGTAGTATATCGTACGACACCGGGGAGCTGTTTTTT.

This sequence joins TRBV2 and TRBJ1-5; D might be TRBD1 (6 bases). CDR3 length: 12 amino acids. The V and J ends lost 6 bases and 6 bases respectively, with 9 bases between them. The germline CDR1 and CDR2 sequences are SNHLY and FYNNEI. CDR3 in amino acids: CASSPGVQPQHF. The CDR3 DNA sequence: TGTGCCAGCAGCCCAGGGGTTCAGCCCCAGCATTTT.

Turning to this clonotype: Given a much more abundant clone one base away, this may be a read error. The chain employs TRBV20-1 and TRBJ1-4, with TRBD1 matching 9 bases. This CDR3 is 15 amino acids long. From germline, CDR1 is DFQATT and CDR2 SNEGSKA (reference sequence). CDR3 sequence reads: CSARTLGQGDERLFF. CDR3 DNA: TGCAGTGCTAGAACCCTGGGACAGGGTGATGAAAGACTGTTTTTT.

The chain carries TRBV24-1 and TRBJ1-6; D unresolved. The CDR3 sequence is 12 residues long. Germline CDR1 KGHDR, CDR2 SFDVKD. With 9 bases removed from V and 9 bases from J, the gap between germline ends came to 11 bases. The DNA for the CDR3 is TGTGCCACCGTCGTTATGAGTTCACCCCTCCACTTT. This codes for CATVVMSSPLHF.

This clonotype showed up just once. V and J are TRBV5-1 and TRBJ1-1, with D possibly matching TRBD1 (6 bases). This CDR3 region has 15 residues. Germline CDR1 and CDR2: SGHRS and YFSETQ. Between the trimmed V and J ends, which lost 5 bases and 3 bases, there was a span of 17 bases. CDR3 sequence (DNA): TGCGCCAGCAGACCGCTGGTGGGGGGCGACACTGAAGCTTTCTTT. This codes for CASRPLVGGDTEAFF.

The sample holds many counts of this clonotype. This chain connects TRBV6-1 to TRBJ1-5; D unresolved. The germline V gene encodes CDR1 MNHNS and CDR2 SASEGT. V lost 7 bases to trimming and J lost 6 bases, with 13 bases between them. The CDR3 runs to 13 residues. Written as DNA, the CDR3 is TGTGCCAGCAAAACAGTGCGGGGTCAGCCCCAGCATTTT. This translates into CASKTVRGQPQHF.

The table lists this clonotype with a few counts. The chain recombines TRBV3-1 with TRBJ2-3; 10 positions agree with TRBD2. Trimming removed 4 bases from V and 5 bases from J; junction bases left unmatched: 12. Germline V gene lookup returns CDR1 LGHDT and CDR2 YNNKEL (reference sequence). The CDR3 spans 17 residues. The CDR3 protein is CASSRSGTSVNRDTQYF. Written as DNA, the CDR3 is TGTGCCAGCAGCCGGTCCGGGACTAGCGTAAACAGAGATACGCAGTATTTT.

The V and J genes are TRBV24-1 and TRBJ1-6; 8 positions agree with TRBD1. V shed 9 bases and J 6 bases; nucleotides not matched to a gene: 3. Germline loops: CDR1 KGHDR, CDR2 SFDVKD. The CDR3 length is 13 residues. DNA of the CDR3: TGTGCCACCCAGGACAGGGTTAATTCACCCCTCCACTTT. It yields the protein CATQDRVNSPLHF.

At least ten counts were recorded for this clonotype. V is TRBV2 and J is TRBJ2-2, with TRBD2 identical over 11 bases. Germline V gene sequence: CDR1 SNHLY, CDR2 FYNNEI. Trimming at V came to 5 bases and at J to 3 bases, leaving 5 bases not matched to a gene. The CDR3 runs to 16 residues. In nucleotides, the CDR3 is TGTGCCAGCAGTTCCGGGACTAGCGGTTACACCGGGGAGCTGTTTTTT. It is translated as CASSSGTSGYTGELFF.

The V call is TRBV11-1, the J call TRBJ2-7, with 7 bases that match TRBD1. The ends lost 3 bases at V and 3 bases at J; junction bases unmatched: 11. The V gene's germline CDR1 is SGHAT and CDR2 FQDESV (reference sequence). The CDR3 covers 16 residues. The CDR3 DNA sequence: TGTGCCAGCAGCTTGCTACAGGGGCCGCATAGCTACGAGCAGTACTTC. Protein: CASSLLQGPHSYEQYF.